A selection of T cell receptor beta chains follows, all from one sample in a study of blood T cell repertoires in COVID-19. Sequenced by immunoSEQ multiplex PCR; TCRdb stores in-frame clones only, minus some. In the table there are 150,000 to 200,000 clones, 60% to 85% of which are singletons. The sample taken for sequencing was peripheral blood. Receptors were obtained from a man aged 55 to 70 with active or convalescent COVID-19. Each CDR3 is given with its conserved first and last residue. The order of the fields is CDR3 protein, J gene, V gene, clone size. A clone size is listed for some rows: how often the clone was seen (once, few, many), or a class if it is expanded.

CASSLGVEQFF,TRBJ2-1,TRBV7-6,.
CATDRDTQETQYF,TRBJ2-5,TRBV6-5,.
CATSDPGLAGVGTGELFF,TRBJ2-2,TRBV24-1,.
CASSQTGQKTSGAYEQYF,TRBJ2-7,TRBV7-9,once
CASGLVLGQGPHEQYF,TRBJ2-7,TRBV12-5,.
CASSWRRGGRGADTQYF,TRBJ2-3,TRBV7-6,.
CASSRGDRNQPQHF,TRBJ1-5,TRBV27,.
CASSPSGGNEKLFF,TRBJ1-4,TRBV6-2/TRBV6-3,.
CASHMNTEAFF,TRBJ1-1,TRBV6-5,.
CSASREDEQFF,TRBJ2-1,TRBV20-1,.
CASSTQTLNTEAFF,TRBJ1-1,TRBV2,.
CASSYTGRGNTIYF,TRBJ1-3,TRBV11-2,.
CASSQLTGSEKLFF,TRBJ1-4,TRBV9,.
CASSQDSSTNEKLFF,TRBJ1-4,TRBV23-1,.
CASSLVAGVVYNEQFF,TRBJ2-1,TRBV5-1,many
CATSDAGAVQETQYF,TRBJ2-5,TRBV24-1,.
CASREGLAGVTQYF,TRBJ2-3,TRBV2,few